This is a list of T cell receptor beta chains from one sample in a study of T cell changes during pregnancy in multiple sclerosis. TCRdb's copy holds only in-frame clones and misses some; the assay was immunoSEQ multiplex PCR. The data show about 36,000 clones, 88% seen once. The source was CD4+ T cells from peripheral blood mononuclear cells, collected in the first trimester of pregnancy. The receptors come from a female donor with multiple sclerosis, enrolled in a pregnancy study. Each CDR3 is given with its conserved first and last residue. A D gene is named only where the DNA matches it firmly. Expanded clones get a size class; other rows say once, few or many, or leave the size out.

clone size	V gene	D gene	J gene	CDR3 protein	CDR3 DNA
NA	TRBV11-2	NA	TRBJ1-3	CASSLEPGTLGNTIYF	TGTGCCAGCAGCTTAGAGCCCGGGACACTTGGAAACACCATATATTTT
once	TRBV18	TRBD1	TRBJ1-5	CASSRGTGSNQPQHF	TGTGCCAGCTCACGGGGGACAGGTAGCAATCAGCCCCAGCATTTT
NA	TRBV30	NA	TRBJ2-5	CAWKSSETQYF	TGTGCCTGGAAATCGTCGGAGACCCAGTACTTC
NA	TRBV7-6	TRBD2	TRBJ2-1	CASSLVSGRFNEQFF	TGTGCCAGCAGCTTAGTTAGCGGGAGGTTCAATGAGCAGTTCTTC
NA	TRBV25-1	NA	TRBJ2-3	CASRTPGSDTQYF	TGTGCCAGCAGGACCCCGGGGTCAGATACGCAGTATTTT
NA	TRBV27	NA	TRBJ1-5	CASSYFPGVHQPQHF	TGTGCCAGCAGTTACTTTCCAGGGGTCCATCAGCCCCAGCATTTT
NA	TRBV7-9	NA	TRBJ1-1	CASSFGGRAPEAFF	TGTGCCAGCAGCTTCGGGGGGCGTGCCCCTGAAGCTTTCTTT
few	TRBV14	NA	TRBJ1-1	CASSQDRPGVNTEAFF	TGTGCCAGCAGCCAAGATCGTCCAGGGGTGAACACTGAAGCTTTCTTT
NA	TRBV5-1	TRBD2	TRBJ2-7	CASSLRTSGSYEQYF	TGCGCCAGCAGCCTACGGACTAGCGGCTCCTACGAGCAGTACTTC
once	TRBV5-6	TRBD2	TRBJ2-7	CASSLPSGRASYEQYF	TGTGCCAGCAGCTTGCCTAGCGGGAGGGCCTCCTACGAGCAGTACTTC
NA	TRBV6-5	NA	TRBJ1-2	CASSKDSYGYTF	TGTGCCAGCAGCAAGGACAGTTATGGCTACACCTTC
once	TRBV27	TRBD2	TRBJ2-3	CASSLSAGLADTQYF	TGTGCCAGCAGTTTATCAGCGGGATTGGCAGATACGCAGTATTTT
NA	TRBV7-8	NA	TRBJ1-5	CASSLFFRVFSNQPQHF	TGTGCCAGCAGCTTATTCTTCCGGGTTTTTAGCAATCAGCCCCAGCATTTT
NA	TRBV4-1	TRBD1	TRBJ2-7	CASSQAGTVDEEQYF	TGCGCCAGCAGCCAAGCCGGGACAGTGGATGAGGAGCAGTACTTC
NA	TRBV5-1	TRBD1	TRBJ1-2	CASSFGDSSYGYTF	TGCGCCAGCAGCTTTGGGGACAGCTCCTATGGCTACACCTTC
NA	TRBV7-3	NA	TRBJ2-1	CASSQGLLEEQFF	TGTGCCAGCAGCCAAGGTCTGTTGGAGGAGCAGTTCTTC
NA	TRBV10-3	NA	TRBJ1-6	CAIRRQERSPLHF	TGTGCCATCAGAAGACAGGAGCGTTCACCCCTCCACTTT
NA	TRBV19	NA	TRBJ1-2	CASSNRYGYTF	TGTGCCAGTAGTAATCGTTATGGCTACACCTTC
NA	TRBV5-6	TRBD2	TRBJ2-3	CASSLYAGADTQYF	TGTGCCAGCAGCTTGTATGCGGGGGCAGATACGCAGTATTTT
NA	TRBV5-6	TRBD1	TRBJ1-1	CASSLSDRVNTEAFF	TGTGCCAGCAGCTTGTCCGACAGGGTGAACACTGAAGCTTTCTTT
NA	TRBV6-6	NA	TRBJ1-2	CASSPGGDYGYTF	TGTGCCAGCAGCCCCGGCGGGGACTATGGCTACACCTTC
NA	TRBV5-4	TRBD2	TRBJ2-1	CASSLFGGTSGNEQFF	TGTGCCAGCAGCCTCTTCGGAGGGACTAGTGGGAATGAGCAGTTCTTC
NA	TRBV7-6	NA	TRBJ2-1	CASSLGSDEQFF	TGTGCCAGCAGCTTAGGGTCGGATGAGCAGTTCTTC
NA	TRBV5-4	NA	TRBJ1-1	CASSLRGLDTEAFF	TGTGCCAGCAGCTTGAGAGGGCTGGACACTGAAGCTTTCTTT
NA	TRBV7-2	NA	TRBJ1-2	CASSPTTNYGYTF	TGTGCCAGCAGCCCAACTACTAACTATGGCTACACCTTC
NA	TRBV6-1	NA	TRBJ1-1	CASSLQGNTEAFF	TGTGCCAGCAGTTTACAGGGGAACACTGAAGCTTTCTTT
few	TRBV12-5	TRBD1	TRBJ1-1	CASGLETVKGAYTEAFF	TGTGCTAGTGGTTTGGAAACCGTAAAGGGGGCTTACACTGAAGCTTTCTTT
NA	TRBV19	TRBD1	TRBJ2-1	CASSIGDRYYNEQFF	TGTGCCAGTAGTATAGGGGACAGATACTACAATGAGCAGTTCTTC
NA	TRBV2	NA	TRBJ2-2	CASSETVPGELFF	TGTGCCAGCAGTGAAACGGTTCCCGGGGAGCTGTTTTTT
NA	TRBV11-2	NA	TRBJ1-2	CASSLLRGNYGYTF	TGTGCCAGCAGCTTGTTAAGGGGAAACTATGGCTACACCTTC
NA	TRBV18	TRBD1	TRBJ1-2	CASSPGQDGYTF	TGTGCCAGCTCACCAGGACAGGATGGCTACACCTTC
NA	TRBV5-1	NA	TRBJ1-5	CASSLEGSQPQHF	TGCGCCAGCAGCTTGGAGGGGTCTCAGCCCCAGCATTTT
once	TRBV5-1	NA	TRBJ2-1	CASSLTDRLYNEQFF	TGCGCCAGCAGCTTGACGGACAGACTCTACAATGAGCAGTTCTTC
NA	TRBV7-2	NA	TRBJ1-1	CASSSVGVLDLNTEAFF	TGTGCCAGCAGCTCGGTCGGAGTACTCGACTTGAACACTGAAGCTTTCTTT
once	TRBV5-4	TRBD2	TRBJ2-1	CASSLGASGRAYEQFF	TGTGCCAGCAGCTTGGGGGCTAGCGGGAGGGCCTATGAGCAGTTCTTC
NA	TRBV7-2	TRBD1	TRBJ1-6	CASSLVSGQAYNSPLHF	TGTGCCAGCAGCTTAGTAAGTGGACAGGCCTATAATTCACCCCTCCACTTT
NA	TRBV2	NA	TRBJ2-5	CASSPHGGEQYF	TGTGCCAGCAGTCCCCACGGGGGTGAGCAGTACTTC
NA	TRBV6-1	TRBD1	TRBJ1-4	CASRDRGLTNEKLFF	TGTGCCAGCAGGGACAGGGGTTTAACTAATGAAAAACTGTTTTTT
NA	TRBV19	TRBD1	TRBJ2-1	CASNPAGTGNFREQFF	TGTGCCAGTAATCCCGCCGGGACAGGGAATTTTCGGGAGCAGTTCTTC
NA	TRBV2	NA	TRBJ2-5	CASTEEETQYF	TGTGCCAGCACCGAGGAGGAGACCCAGTACTTC
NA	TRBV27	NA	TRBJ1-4	CASSPLATNEKLFF	TGTGCCAGCAGCCCTTTAGCAACTAATGAAAAACTGTTTTTT
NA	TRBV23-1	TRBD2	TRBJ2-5	CASSQSGLAGDQETQYF	TGCGCCAGCAGTCAATCTGGACTAGCGGGGGACCAAGAGACCCAGTACTTC
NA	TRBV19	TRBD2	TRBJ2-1	CASSGGAYNEQFF	TGTGCCAGTAGCGGGGGGGCCTACAATGAGCAGTTCTTC
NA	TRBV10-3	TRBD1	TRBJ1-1	CAIRGGTGENTEAFF	TGTGCCATCAGGGGAGGGACAGGGGAGAACACTGAAGCTTTCTTT
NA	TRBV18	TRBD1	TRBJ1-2	CASSPGTGDVYGYTF	TGTGCCAGCTCACCCGGGACAGGGGACGTCTATGGCTACACCTTC
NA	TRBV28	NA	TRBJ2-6	CASSLDFSGANVLTF	TGTGCCAGCAGTTTAGACTTCTCTGGGGCCAACGTCCTGACTTTC
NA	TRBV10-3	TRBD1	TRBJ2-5	CAIRSGQGEETQYF	TGTGCCATCAGGAGTGGACAGGGAGAAGAGACCCAGTACTTC
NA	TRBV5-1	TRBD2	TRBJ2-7	CASSGELAGINEQYF	TGCGCCAGCAGCGGGGAACTAGCGGGTATCAACGAGCAGTACTTC
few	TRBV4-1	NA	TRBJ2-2	CASSPNAGKNTGELFF	TGCGCCAGCAGCCCCAACGCAGGGAAGAACACCGGGGAGCTGTTTTTT
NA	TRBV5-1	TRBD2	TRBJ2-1	CASSPGQGGLAGVNEQFF	TGCGCCAGCAGCCCGGGACAGGGAGGACTAGCGGGAGTCAATGAGCAGTTCTTC
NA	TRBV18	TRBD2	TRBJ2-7	CASSLPNFSGRALVYEQYF	TGTGCCAGCTCACTGCCGAATTTTAGCGGGAGGGCCTTGGTATACGAGCAGTACTTC